This T cell receptor beta chain was recovered during a study of blood T cell repertoires in COVID-19. Between the trimmed V and J ends, which lost 2 bases and 0 bases, there was a span of 7 bases. Germline V gene lookup returns CDR1 MNHEY and CDR2 SVGEGT. This CDR3 is built from 14 residues. Per the study methods: Amplifying reference gene primers gave estimates of nucleated cell counts. Produced via immunoSEQ multiplex PCR; TCRdb's table is partial and in-frame only. D and trimming were read from the DNA, whereas the V and J calls and clone size are those reported in that table. This table has about 320,000 clones, about 89% appearing once.

The rearrangement joins TRBV6-2 or TRBV6-3 to TRBJ1-1; D gene ambiguous. The clonotype was recovered from a man between 18 and 29 years old who had recovered from COVID-19. Sequenced material: peripheral blood. The CDR3 loop is CASSYGSLNTEAFF. The CDR3 coding sequence is TGTGCCAGCAGTTACGGGAGTTTGAACACTGAAGCTTTCTTT.